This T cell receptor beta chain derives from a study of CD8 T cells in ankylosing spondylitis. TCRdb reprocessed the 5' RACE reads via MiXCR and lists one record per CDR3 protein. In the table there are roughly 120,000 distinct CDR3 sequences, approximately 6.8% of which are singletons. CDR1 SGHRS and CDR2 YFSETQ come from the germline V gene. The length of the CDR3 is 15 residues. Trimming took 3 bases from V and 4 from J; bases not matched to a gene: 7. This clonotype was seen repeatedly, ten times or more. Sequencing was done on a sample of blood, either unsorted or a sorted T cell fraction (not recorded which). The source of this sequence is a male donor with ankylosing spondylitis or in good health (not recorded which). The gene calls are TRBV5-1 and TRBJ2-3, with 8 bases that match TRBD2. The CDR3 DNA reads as TGCGCCAGCAGCTACGGGACTAGTGGGCCAGATACGCAGTATTTT. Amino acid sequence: CASSYGTSGPDTQYF.